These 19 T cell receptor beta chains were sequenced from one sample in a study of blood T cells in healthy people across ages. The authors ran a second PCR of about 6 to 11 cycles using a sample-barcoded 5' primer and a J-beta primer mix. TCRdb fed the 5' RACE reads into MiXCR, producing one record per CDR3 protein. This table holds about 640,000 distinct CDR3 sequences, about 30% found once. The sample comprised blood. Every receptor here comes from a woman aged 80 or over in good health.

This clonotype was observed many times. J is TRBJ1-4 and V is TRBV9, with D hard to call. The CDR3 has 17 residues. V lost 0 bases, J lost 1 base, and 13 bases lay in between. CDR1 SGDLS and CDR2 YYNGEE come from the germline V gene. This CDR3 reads CASSVGEGRQTNEKLFF. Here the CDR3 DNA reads TGTGCCAGCAGCGTAGGGGAGGGAAGGCAAACTAATGAAAAACTGTTTTTT. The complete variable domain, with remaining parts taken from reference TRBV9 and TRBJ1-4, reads DSGVTQTPKHLITATGQRVTLRCSPRSGDLSVYWYQQSLDQGLQFLIQYYNGEERAKGNILERFSAQQFPDLHSELNLSSLELGDSALYFCASSVGEGRQTNEKLFFGSGTQLSVL.

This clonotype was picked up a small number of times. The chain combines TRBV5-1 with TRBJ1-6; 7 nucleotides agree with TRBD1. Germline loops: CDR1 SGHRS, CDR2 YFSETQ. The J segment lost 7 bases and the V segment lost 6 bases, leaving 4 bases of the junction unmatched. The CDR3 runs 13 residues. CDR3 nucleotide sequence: TGCGCCAGCACCGGGACAGAGAATTCACCCCTCCACTTT. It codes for CASTGTENSPLHF.

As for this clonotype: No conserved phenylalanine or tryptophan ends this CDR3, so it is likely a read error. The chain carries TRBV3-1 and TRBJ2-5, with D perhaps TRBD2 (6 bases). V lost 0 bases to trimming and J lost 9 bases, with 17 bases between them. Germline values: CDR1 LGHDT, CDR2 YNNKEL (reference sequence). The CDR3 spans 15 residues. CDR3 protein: CASSQDPREFEAQYC. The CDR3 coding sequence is TGTGCCAGCAGCCAAGATCCACGGGAGTTCGAGGCCCAGTACTGC.

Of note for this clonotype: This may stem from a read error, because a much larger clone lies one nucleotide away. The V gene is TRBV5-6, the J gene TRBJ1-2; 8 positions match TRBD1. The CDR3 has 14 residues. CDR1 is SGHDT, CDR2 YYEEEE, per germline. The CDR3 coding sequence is TGTGCCAGCAGGGCCGGGACAGGACTTTATGACTACACCTTC. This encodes CASRAGTGLYDYTF.

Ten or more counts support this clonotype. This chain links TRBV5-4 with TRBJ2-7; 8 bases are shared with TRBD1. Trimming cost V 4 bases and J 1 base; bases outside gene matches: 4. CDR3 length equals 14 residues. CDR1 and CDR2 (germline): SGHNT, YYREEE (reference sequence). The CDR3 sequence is CASSRGQGSYEQYF. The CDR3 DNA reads TGTGCCAGCAGCCGTGGACAGGGTTCCTACGAGCAGTACTTC.

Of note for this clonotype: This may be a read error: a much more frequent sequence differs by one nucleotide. This chain's CDR3 is CASSPVLDGSYNEQYF. CDR3 nucleotides: TGTGCCAGCAGTCCAGTCTTGGACGGGAGCTACAATGAGCAGTACTTC. This chain uses TRBV6-2 or TRBV6-3 with TRBJ2-5; TRBD2 might be the D (6 bases). Between the trimmed V and J ends, which lost 5 bases and 11 bases, there was a span of 27 bases. CDR3 length: 16 amino acids. Germline V CDR1 and CDR2: MNHEY, SVGEGT.

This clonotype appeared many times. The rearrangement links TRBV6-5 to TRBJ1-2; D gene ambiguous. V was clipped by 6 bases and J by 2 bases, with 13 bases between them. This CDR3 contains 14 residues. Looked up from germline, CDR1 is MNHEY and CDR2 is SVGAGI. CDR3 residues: CASSPAISNYGYTF. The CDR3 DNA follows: TGTGCCAGCAGCCCCGCTATTTCCAACTATGGCTACACCTTC.

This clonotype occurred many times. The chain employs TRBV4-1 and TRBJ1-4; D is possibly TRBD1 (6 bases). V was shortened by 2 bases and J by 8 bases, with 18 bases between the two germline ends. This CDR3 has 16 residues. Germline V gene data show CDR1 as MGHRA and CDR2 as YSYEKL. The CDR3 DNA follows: TGCGCCAGCAGCCAACGAGTCGGGGGCGCTCAGGAAAAACTGTTTTTT. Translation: CASSQRVGGAQEKLFF.

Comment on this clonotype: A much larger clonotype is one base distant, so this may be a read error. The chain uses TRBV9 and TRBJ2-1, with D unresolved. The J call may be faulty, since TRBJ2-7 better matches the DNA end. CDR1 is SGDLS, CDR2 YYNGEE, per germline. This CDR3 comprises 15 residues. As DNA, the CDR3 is TGTGCCAGCAGCGTAGGGGAACAGTCTTACAATGAGCAGTACTTC. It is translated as CASSVGEQSYNEQYF.

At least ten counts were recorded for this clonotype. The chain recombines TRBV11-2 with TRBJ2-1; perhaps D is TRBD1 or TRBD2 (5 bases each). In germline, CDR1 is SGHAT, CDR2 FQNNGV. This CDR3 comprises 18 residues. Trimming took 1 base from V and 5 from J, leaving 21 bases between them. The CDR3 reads CASSLGLLEVMGDNEQFF. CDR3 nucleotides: TGTGCCAGCAGCTTAGGCCTATTGGAAGTAATGGGGGACAATGAGCAGTTCTTC.

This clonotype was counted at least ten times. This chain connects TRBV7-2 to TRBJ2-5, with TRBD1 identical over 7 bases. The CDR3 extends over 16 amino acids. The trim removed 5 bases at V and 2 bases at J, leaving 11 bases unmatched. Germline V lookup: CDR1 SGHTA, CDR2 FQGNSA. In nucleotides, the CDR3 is TGTGCCAGCAGCCAGAACAGGGGCCATCCTCAAGAGACCCAGTACTTC. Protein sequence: CASSQNRGHPQETQYF. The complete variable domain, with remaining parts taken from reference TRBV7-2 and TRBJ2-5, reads GAGVSQSPSNKVTEKGKDVELRCDPISGHTALYWYRQSLGQGLEFLIYFQGNSAPDKSGLPSDRFSAERTGGSVSTLTIQRTQQEDSAVYLCASSQNRGHPQETQYFGPGTRLLVL.

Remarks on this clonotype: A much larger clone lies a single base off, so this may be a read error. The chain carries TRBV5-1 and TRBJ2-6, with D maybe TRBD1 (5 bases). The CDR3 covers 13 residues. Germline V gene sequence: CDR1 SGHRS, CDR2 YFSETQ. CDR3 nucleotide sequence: TGCGCCACTTCGGCGGATGGGGCCAACGTCCCGACTTTC. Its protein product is CATSADGANVPTF.

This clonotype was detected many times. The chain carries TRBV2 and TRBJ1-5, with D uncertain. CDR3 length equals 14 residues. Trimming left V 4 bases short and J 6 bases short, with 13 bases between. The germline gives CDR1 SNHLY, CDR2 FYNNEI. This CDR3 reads CASSVMGTGQPQHF. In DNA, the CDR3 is TGTGCCAGCAGTGTTATGGGAACGGGTCAGCCCCAGCATTTT.

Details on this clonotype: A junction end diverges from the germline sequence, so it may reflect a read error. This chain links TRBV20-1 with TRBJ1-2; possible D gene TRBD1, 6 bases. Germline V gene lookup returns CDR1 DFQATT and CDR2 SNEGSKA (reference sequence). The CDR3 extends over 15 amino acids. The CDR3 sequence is CSARRGAGRSDGFTF. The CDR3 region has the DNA TGCAGTGCTCGTAGGGGGGCAGGCCGGTCTGATGGCTTCACCTTC.

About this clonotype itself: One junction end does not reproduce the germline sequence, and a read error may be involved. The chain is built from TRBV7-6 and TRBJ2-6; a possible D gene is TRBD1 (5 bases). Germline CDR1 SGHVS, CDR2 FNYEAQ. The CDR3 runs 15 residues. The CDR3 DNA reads TGTGCCAGCAGTGAGACTCTCTCTGGGGCCAACGCCCTGACTTTC. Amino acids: CASSETLSGANALTF.

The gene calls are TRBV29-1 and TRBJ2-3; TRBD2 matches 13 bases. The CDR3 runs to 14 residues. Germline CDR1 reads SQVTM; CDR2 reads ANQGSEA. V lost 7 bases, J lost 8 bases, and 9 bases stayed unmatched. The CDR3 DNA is TGCAGCGCATCGACTAGCGGGAGGTCTACTACGCAGTATTTT. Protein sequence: CSASTSGRSTTQYF.

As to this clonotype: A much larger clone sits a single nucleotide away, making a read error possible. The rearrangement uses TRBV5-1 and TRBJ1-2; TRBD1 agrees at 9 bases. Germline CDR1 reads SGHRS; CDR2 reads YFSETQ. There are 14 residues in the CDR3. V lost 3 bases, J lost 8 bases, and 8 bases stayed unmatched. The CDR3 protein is CASSWAGTGQGYTF. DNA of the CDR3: TGCGCCAGCAGCTGGGCCGGGACAGGGCAGGGCTACACCTTC.

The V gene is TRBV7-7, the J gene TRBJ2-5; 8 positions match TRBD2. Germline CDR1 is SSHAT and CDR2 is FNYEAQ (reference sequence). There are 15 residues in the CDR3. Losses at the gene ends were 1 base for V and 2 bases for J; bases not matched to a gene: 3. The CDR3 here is CASSLERGLQETQYF. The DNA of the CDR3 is TGTGCCAGCAGCTTAGAGCGGGGGCTTCAAGAGACCCAGTACTTC.

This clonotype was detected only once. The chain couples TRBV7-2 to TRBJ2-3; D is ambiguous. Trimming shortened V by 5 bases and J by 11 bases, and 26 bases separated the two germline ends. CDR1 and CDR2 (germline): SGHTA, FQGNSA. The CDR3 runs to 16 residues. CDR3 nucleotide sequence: TGTGCCAGCAGCCCGGAAAGCAGCTCGGTGAGCGTTCGGCAGTATTTT. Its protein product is CASSPESSSVSVRQYF.